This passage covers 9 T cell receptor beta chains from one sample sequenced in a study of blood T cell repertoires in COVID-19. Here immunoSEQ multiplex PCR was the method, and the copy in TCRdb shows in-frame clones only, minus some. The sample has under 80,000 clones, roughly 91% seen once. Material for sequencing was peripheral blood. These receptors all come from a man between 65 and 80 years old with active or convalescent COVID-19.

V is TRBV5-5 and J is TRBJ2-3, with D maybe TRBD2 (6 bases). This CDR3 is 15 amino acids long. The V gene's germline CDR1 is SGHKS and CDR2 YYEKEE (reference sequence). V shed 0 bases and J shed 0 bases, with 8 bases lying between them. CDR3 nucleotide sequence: TGTGCCAGCAGCTTGGATGGACTAAGCACAGATACGCAGTATTTT. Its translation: CASSLDGLSTDTQYF.

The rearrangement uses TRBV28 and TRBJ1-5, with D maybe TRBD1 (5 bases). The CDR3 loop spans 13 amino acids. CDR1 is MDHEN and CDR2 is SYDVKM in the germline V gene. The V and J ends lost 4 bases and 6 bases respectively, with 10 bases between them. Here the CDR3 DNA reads TGTGCCAGCAGTTCGACAGTCTCTCAGCCCCAGCATTTT. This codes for CASSSTVSQPQHF.

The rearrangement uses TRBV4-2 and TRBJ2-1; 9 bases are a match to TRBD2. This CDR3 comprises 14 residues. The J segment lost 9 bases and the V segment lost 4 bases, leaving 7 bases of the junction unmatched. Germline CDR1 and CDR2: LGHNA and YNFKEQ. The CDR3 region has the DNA TGTGCCAGCAGCCTCAAGGGACTAGCTAGTGAGCAGTTCTTC. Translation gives CASSLKGLASEQFF.

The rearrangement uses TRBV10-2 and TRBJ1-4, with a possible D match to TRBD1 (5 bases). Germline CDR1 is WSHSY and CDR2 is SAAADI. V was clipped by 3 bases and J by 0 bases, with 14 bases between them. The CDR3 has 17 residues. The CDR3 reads CASSEPLGTATNEKLFF. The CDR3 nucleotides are TGCGCCAGCAGTGAACCCCTCGGGACTGCAACTAATGAAAAACTGTTTTTT.

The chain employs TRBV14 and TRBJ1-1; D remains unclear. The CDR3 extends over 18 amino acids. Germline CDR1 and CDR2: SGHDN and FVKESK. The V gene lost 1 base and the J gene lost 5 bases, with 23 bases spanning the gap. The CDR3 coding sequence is TGTGCCAGCAGCCAAGGACTGGGTCGCTTTTCGGCGTGGACTGAAGCTTTCTTT. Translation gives CASSQGLGRFSAWTEAFF.

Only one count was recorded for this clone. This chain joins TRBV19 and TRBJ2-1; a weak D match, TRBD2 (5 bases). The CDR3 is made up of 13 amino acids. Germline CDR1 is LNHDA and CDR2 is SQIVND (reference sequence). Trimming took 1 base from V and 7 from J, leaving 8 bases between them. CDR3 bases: TGTGCCAGTAGTATAGTCCCGGGGAATGAGCAGTTCTTC. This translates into CASSIVPGNEQFF.

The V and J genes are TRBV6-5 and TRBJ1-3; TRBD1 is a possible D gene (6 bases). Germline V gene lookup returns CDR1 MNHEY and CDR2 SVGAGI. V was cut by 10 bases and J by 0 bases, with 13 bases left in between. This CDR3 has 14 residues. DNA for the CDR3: TGTGCCACCATGGGACACTTCTCTGGAAACACCATATATTTT. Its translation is CATMGHFSGNTIYF.

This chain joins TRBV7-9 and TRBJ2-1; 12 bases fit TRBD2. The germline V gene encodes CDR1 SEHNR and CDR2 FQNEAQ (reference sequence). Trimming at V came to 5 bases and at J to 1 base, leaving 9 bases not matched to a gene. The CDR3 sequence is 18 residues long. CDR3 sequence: CASSPLAGGPVSYNEQFF. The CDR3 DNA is TGTGCCAGCAGCCCCCTAGCGGGAGGGCCTGTGTCCTACAATGAGCAGTTCTTC.

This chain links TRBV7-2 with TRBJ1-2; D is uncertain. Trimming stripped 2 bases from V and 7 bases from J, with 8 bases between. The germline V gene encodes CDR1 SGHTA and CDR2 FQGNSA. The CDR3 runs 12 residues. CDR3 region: CASSLWGAGYTF. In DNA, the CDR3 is TGTGCCAGCAGCTTATGGGGAGCTGGCTACACCTTC.